This T cell receptor (beta chain) came from a study of shared clonotypes between healthy human individuals. TCRdb keeps only in-frame clones here, not all; method: immunoSEQ multiplex PCR. This sample carries roughly 2,000,000 clones, just under 95% of them seen once, and the ten largest clones take approximately 1%. Terminally differentiated effector memory CD45RA+ cells were excluded by CCR7 positive selection of CD45RO-negative cells. In germline, CDR1 is MNHNS, CDR2 SASEGT. There are 16 residues in the CDR3. The ends were cut back, 2 bases at V and 4 bases at J, with 16 bases in the middle. The chain employs TRBV6-1 and TRBJ2-3, with a possible D match to TRBD2 (5 bases). The sample comprised naive CD8+ T cells sorted from blood. This clonotype was sampled from a man between 18 and 29 years old in good health. The CDR3 DNA sequence: TGTGCCAGCAGTGAAATCCTGCCGGGGTCCGCAGATACGCAGTATTTT. Protein sequence: CASSEILPGSADTQYF.